Following are 7 T cell receptor beta chains from one sample sequenced in a study of blood T cell repertoires in COVID-19. Profiled with immunoSEQ multiplex PCR; TCRdb holds only in-frame clones, not every one. The sample shows 130,000 to 150,000 clones, 84% of them seen only once. What was sequenced was peripheral blood. These receptors all come from a human donor in a cohort sampled during active COVID-19.

This sequence joins TRBV18 and TRBJ2-5, with a weak D call TRBD2 (6 bases). The CDR3 has 15 amino acids. Deletions cut 3 bases from V and 8 bases from J, with 19 bases between. The germline gives CDR1 KGHSH, CDR2 LQKENI. The CDR3 region has the DNA TGTGCCAGCTCACCTCCGGGACTGCGGTCGGGAACCCAGTACTTC. Amino acid sequence: CASSPPGLRSGTQYF.

The V gene is TRBV6-1, the J gene TRBJ2-7, with D possibly being TRBD2 (7 bases). Germline loops: CDR1 MNHNS, CDR2 SASEGT. The CDR3 contains 16 residues. The V and J ends lost 4 bases and 0 bases respectively, with 16 bases between them. The CDR3 nucleotides read TGTGCCAGCAGTGTCGACCCCCGGGGGGCCTCCTACGAGCAGTACTTC. Protein sequence: CASSVDPRGASYEQYF.

This clone was seen only once. The chain links TRBV5-1 to TRBJ1-6; 9 nucleotides line up with TRBD1. The CDR3 is 17 residues long. Germline V CDR1 and CDR2: SGHRS, YFSETQ. J lost 8 bases, V lost 4 bases, and 13 bases had no gene match. CDR3 DNA sequence: TGCGCCAGCAGCGAAGGAGTCACAGGGGGCCGGGATTCACCCCTCCACTTT. It encodes CASSEGVTGGRDSPLHF.

This chain joins TRBV10-3 and TRBJ2-1, with 8 bases lining up with TRBD1. There are 13 residues in the CDR3. Germline V gene data show CDR1 as ENHRY and CDR2 as SYGVKD. V lost 7 bases and J lost 8; bases outside the gene matches: 7. CDR3 residues: CAIKADREDEQFF. DNA for the CDR3: TGTGCCATCAAGGCGGACAGGGAAGATGAGCAGTTCTTC.

The chain has TRBV6-5 and TRBJ2-3; D remains ambiguous. The germline gives CDR1 MNHEY, CDR2 SVGAGI. CDR3 length: 12 residues. With 8 bases removed from V and 0 bases from J, the gap between germline ends came to 6 bases. The CDR3 DNA reads as TGTGCCAGCCGTATAAGCACAGATACGCAGTATTTT. It yields the protein CASRISTDTQYF.

The chain uses TRBV10-3 and TRBJ2-1; unclear D gene. The CDR3 consists of 12 residues. Germline lookup yields CDR1 ENHRY and CDR2 SYGVKD. V lost 11 bases, J lost 9 bases, and 17 bases lay in between. The CDR3 sequence is CASNSGGGEQFF. The CDR3 DNA reads TGTGCCTCAAATTCCGGCGGTGGTGAGCAGTTCTTC.

The chain employs TRBV6-5 and TRBJ2-7; 12 nucleotides line up with TRBD2. V lost 6 bases to trimming and J lost 6 bases; unmatched junction nucleotides: 3. Germline V lookup: CDR1 MNHEY, CDR2 SVGAGI. This CDR3 has 13 amino acids. The CDR3 loop reads CASRTLAGGEQYF. As DNA, the CDR3 is TGTGCCAGCAGAACACTAGCGGGGGGCGAGCAGTACTTC.